These 14 T cell receptor beta chains originate from one sample sequenced in a study of blood T cell repertoires in COVID-19. Only in-frame clones appear in the TCRdb table, and some are missing; sequencing was by immunoSEQ multiplex PCR. The top ten hold 7% to 9% of the sample, which has roughly 200,000 clones, around 87% seen once. The sequenced sample was PBMCs or T cells enriched from blood (not recorded which). These receptors all come from a man aged 25-40 years in a cohort exposed to, infected with or recovered from COVID-19 (not recorded which).

J is TRBJ2-3 and V is TRBV28, with 10 bases fitting TRBD1. Per the germline V gene, CDR1 is MDHEN and CDR2 is SYDVKM. The J segment lost 3 bases and the V segment lost 4 bases, leaving 10 bases of the junction unmatched. The CDR3 has 17 amino acids. The CDR3 spells CASSSAARDRGTDTQYF. CDR3 nucleotides: TGTGCCAGCAGTTCCGCCGCCCGGGACAGGGGTACAGATACGCAGTATTTT.

In the case of this clone: Other DNA sequences of this sample code for an identical CDR3. The chain has TRBV3-1 (or the pseudogene TRBV3-2) and TRBJ2-3, with D possibly matching TRBD2 (5 bases). CDR1 and CDR2 (germline): LGHDT, YNNKEL (reference sequence). Trimming pared 4 bases from V and 0 bases from J, leaving 11 bases between. This CDR3 is built from 15 residues. CDR3 nucleotide sequence: TGTGCCAGCAGCCCGACCAGCGGCAGCACAGATACGCAGTATTTT. The encoded protein is CASSPTSGSTDTQYF.

V is TRBV27 and J is TRBJ2-5; 9 bases are shared with TRBD2. After removal of 5 bases from V and 0 bases from J, the junction contained 7 bases not matched to a gene. The CDR3 runs 16 residues. Germline CDR1 reads MNHEY; CDR2 reads SMNVEV (reference sequence). Here the CDR3 DNA reads TGTGCCAGCAGTCCGTTAGCGGGAGAAGACCAAGAGACCCAGTACTTC. Its protein product is CASSPLAGEDQETQYF.

The gene calls are TRBV6-1 and TRBJ1-2; 9 nucleotides match TRBD1. V was pared by 4 bases and J by 5 bases, with 14 bases of the junction left unmatched. The CDR3 is 17 amino acids. The germline V gene has CDR1 MNHNS and CDR2 SASEGT. The CDR3 DNA follows: TGTGCCAGCAGTGTGTGGGACAGGGCCCCTAGGGGATATGGCTACACCTTC. It translates to CASSVWDRAPRGYGYTF.

The V gene is TRBV28, the J gene TRBJ2-1; the match to TRBD2 covers 10 bases. CDR1 and CDR2 (germline): MDHEN, SYDVKM. Trimming took 8 bases from V and 9 from J; bases not matched to a gene: 10. CDR3 length: 14 residues. CDR3 amino acids: CASFQREGPSEQFF. In nucleotides, the CDR3 is TGTGCCAGCTTTCAGCGGGAGGGCCCCAGTGAGCAGTTCTTC.

The CDR3 DNA sequence: TGTGCCAGCAGCTCAGGACAACGAGTTGCAACTAATGAAAAACTGTTTTTT. It codes for CASSSGQRVATNEKLFF. The chain carries TRBV7-9 and TRBJ1-4; D may be TRBD1 (5 bases). CDR3 size: 17 residues. Germline CDR1 is SEHNR and CDR2 is FQNEAQ (reference sequence). Trimming removed 4 bases from V and 0 bases from J, with 15 bases in between.

The chain uses TRBV5-1 and TRBJ2-5; D might be TRBD1 (6 bases). V was pared by 0 bases and J by 5 bases, with 14 bases between. The germline CDR1 and CDR2 sequences are SGHRS and YFSETQ. The CDR3 is made up of 15 amino acids. The CDR3, as DNA: TGCGCCAGCAGCTTGGTACAGGGAAGTCCGGAGACCCAGTACTTC. Translated: CASSLVQGSPETQYF.

The chain recombines TRBV5-5 with TRBJ1-5; D remains ambiguous. The CDR3 runs 14 residues. Germline lookup yields CDR1 SGHKS and CDR2 YYEKEE (reference sequence). V was trimmed by 0 bases and J by 3 bases, leaving 7 bases between them. This CDR3 is CASSLDSYNQPQHF. As DNA, the CDR3 is TGTGCCAGCAGCTTGGACAGTTACAATCAGCCCCAGCATTTT.

V usage is TRBV7-9 and J usage is TRBJ2-2; TRBD2 might be the D (5 bases). The V end was cut by 7 bases, the J end by 0 bases, with 18 bases between. Germline CDR1 and CDR2: SEHNR and FQNEAQ (reference sequence). CDR3 size: 17 residues. The CDR3 sequence is CASTPLGGPANTGELFF. CDR3 DNA sequence: TGTGCCAGCACCCCATTGGGCGGGCCCGCGAACACCGGGGAGCTGTTTTTT.

This chain joins TRBV2 and TRBJ2-5, with TRBD2 matching over 10 bases. CDR1 and CDR2 (germline): SNHLY, FYNNEI. J was trimmed by 2 bases and V by 9 bases; bases with no gene match: 12. The CDR3 covers 16 residues. The CDR3 nucleotides are TGTGCCAGAGGATTGTCTAGCGGGAGAAGGCAAGAGACCCAGTACTTC. Protein: CARGLSSGRRQETQYF.

The chain recombines TRBV5-1 with TRBJ1-1; D is uncertain. This CDR3 is 15 amino acids long. The V gene lost 0 bases and the J gene lost 1 base, with 10 bases spanning the gap. CDR1 SGHRS and CDR2 YFSETQ come from the germline V gene. The CDR3 DNA reads TGCGCCAGCAGCTTGGAAGTGGGGAGGAACACTGAAGCTTTCTTT. It is translated as CASSLEVGRNTEAFF.

The rearrangement links TRBV6-5 to TRBJ2-7; D might be TRBD2 (6 bases). CDR3 length: 14 amino acids. Trimming removed 6 bases from V and 1 base from J, with 13 bases in between. Germline V gene sequence: CDR1 MNHEY, CDR2 SVGAGI. The CDR3 loop is CASRQGLSSYEQYF. The CDR3 bases are TGTGCCAGCAGGCAGGGACTTTCGTCCTACGAGCAGTACTTC.

This clone has just a few counts. The chain combines TRBV11-3 with TRBJ2-2; TRBD1 is a possible D gene (6 bases). Looked up from germline, CDR1 is SGHNT and CDR2 is YENEEA. Trimming removed 5 bases at V and 5 bases at J, with 9 bases between. The CDR3 runs to 13 residues. CDR3 loop: CASSPRGTGELFF. The CDR3 DNA sequence: TGTGCCAGCAGCCCGAGGGGGACCGGGGAGCTGTTTTTT.

This clone has a handful of counts. J is TRBJ2-7 and V is TRBV28; D is undetermined. Trimming removed 6 bases from V and 5 bases from J, with 17 bases in between. CDR3 length: 14 residues. CDR1 and CDR2 (germline): MDHEN, SYDVKM. The CDR3: CASRDPGPSNEQYF. The CDR3 DNA sequence: TGTGCCAGCAGAGACCCGGGTCCATCGAACGAGCAGTACTTC.